The source of this TCR beta chain is a study of T cell changes during pregnancy in multiple sclerosis. The protocol was immunoSEQ multiplex PCR, while the TCRdb copy is restricted to in-frame clones and leaves out a portion. The sample has roughly 89,000 clones, around 93% seen once. The CDR3 has 14 residues. The germline gives CDR1 SGHVS, CDR2 FQNEAQ. V lost 6 bases to trimming and J lost 2 bases; unmatched junction nucleotides: 4. This clone occurred once. This receptor was identified in a female donor with multiple sclerosis, enrolled in a pregnancy study. J is TRBJ1-3 and V is TRBV7-8; 7 bases match TRBD1. Here the sequenced sample was peripheral blood, taken in the third trimester of pregnancy. Here the CDR3 reads CASRNDRAGNTIYF. CDR3 DNA sequence: TGTGCCAGCAGAAACGACAGGGCTGGAAACACCATATATTTT.